Sequencing of this T cell receptor beta chain was carried out in a study of patients and donors after allogeneic stem cell transplantation. In its sample, this clonotype was seen a few times. From the RT-PCR reads, TCRdb called clonotypes with MiXCR, one entry per CDR3 protein. The sample gives more than 850,000 distinct CDR3 sequences, approximately 18% of which show up once; under 6.5% is in the top ten. The CDR3 contains 11 residues. The V gene lost 2 bases and the J gene lost 3 bases, with 4 bases spanning the gap. CDR1 SQVTM and CDR2 ANQGSEA come from the germline V gene. Sequencing was performed on blood, either unsorted or a sorted T cell fraction (not recorded which). The chain carries TRBV29-1 and TRBJ1-1; D call uncertain. The source is a human donor who was either an allogeneic HSCT recipient or a stem cell or donor lymphocyte infusion donor (not recorded which). It is not recorded whose cells these are; they may come from a transplant donor. The CDR3 reads CSVELDTEAFF. CDR3 nucleotides: TGCAGCGTTGAATTGGACACTGAAGCTTTCTTT.